A single sample gave rise to the 15 T cell receptor beta chains below, sequenced in a study of blood T cell repertoires in COVID-19. Repertoires were generated with immunoSEQ multiplex PCR, while TCRdb's copy carries only in-frame clones and drops some. This repertoire shows roughly 32,000 clones, about nine tenths found once; its top ten account for nearly 10%. The specimen sequenced was peripheral blood. Receptors were obtained from a human donor with active COVID-19. The donor label of this sample is uncertain.

This chain joins TRBV6-2 or TRBV6-3 and TRBJ2-3; 10 bases match TRBD2. This CDR3 has 16 amino acids. The trim removed 2 bases at V and 4 bases at J, leaving 6 bases unmatched. Germline assignment: CDR1 MNHEY and CDR2 SVGEGT. The CDR3 region is CASSYTSGTTADTQYF. CDR3 bases: TGTGCCAGCAGTTACACTAGCGGGACAACCGCAGATACGCAGTATTTT.

This clone showed up just a few times. The chain has TRBV7-9 and TRBJ2-7; no definite D call. This CDR3 has 14 residues. Germline V gene lookup returns CDR1 SEHNR and CDR2 FQNEAQ (reference sequence). The V and J ends lost 2 bases and 2 bases respectively, with 10 bases between them. CDR3 sequence reads: CASSLSGNPYEQYF. CDR3 nucleotides: TGTGCCAGCAGCTTATCTGGCAACCCCTACGAGCAGTACTTC.

J is TRBJ2-1 and V is TRBV28; perhaps TRBD2 as D (5 bases). The germline CDR1 and CDR2 sequences are MDHEN and SYDVKM. This CDR3 region has 13 residues. Between the trimmed V and J ends, which lost 1 base and 9 bases, there was a span of 10 bases. CDR3 loop: CASSLLLESEQFF. In DNA form, the CDR3 reads TGTGCCAGCAGTTTATTACTAGAGAGTGAGCAGTTCTTC.

The chain employs TRBV12-5 and TRBJ2-5; 11 nucleotides agree with TRBD1. The CDR3 extends over 15 amino acids. The trim removed 5 bases at V and 5 bases at J, leaving 7 bases unmatched. The germline V gene encodes CDR1 LGHNT and CDR2 FRNRAP. The CDR3 nucleotides read TGTGCTAGTGGTCTCCGGGACAGGGGGGGGGAGACCCAGTACTTC. This encodes CASGLRDRGGETQYF. The full variable domain, rest sourced from reference TRBV12-5 and TRBJ2-5, is DARVTQTPRHKVTEMGQEVTMRCQPILGHNTVFWYRQTMMQGLELLAYFRNRAPLDDSGMPKDRFSAEMPDATLATLKIQPSEPRDSAVYFCASGLRDRGGETQYFGPGTRLLVL.

The V and J genes are TRBV24-1 and TRBJ2-3, with 8 bases that match TRBD2. CDR3 length: 14 residues. Germline values: CDR1 KGHDR, CDR2 SFDVKD. Trimming cost V 4 bases and J 5 bases; bases outside gene matches: 4. In DNA form, the CDR3 reads TGTGCCACCAGTGACCGGGGGGGCGGAGATACGCAGTATTTT. Residues: CATSDRGGGDTQYF.

V usage is TRBV9 and J usage is TRBJ2-1; weak D call: TRBD2 (5 bases). Trimming took off 0 bases at V and 7 bases at J, with 17 bases between the two ends. The CDR3 sequence is 16 residues long. CDR1 and CDR2 (germline): SGDLS, YYNGEE. DNA of the CDR3: TGTGCCAGCAGCGTAGGAGGGCTCGGATTAGGGAATGAGCAGTTCTTC. The encoded protein is CASSVGGLGLGNEQFF.

The chain employs TRBV18 and TRBJ2-7, with 9 bases matching TRBD1. Germline lookup yields CDR1 KGHSH and CDR2 LQKENI. V dropped 3 bases and J dropped 2; count of bases not matched to a gene: 2. The CDR3 loop spans 14 amino acids. The DNA of the CDR3 is TGTGCCAGCTCACCGGACAGGGGAGCCTACGAGCAGTACTTC. Its translation is CASSPDRGAYEQYF.

V usage is TRBV2 and J usage is TRBJ1-1; 12 bases match TRBD1. Germline V gene sequence: CDR1 SNHLY, CDR2 FYNNEI. V lost 10 bases and J lost 5; bases outside the gene matches: 11. This CDR3 has 15 amino acids. CDR3 DNA: TGTGCCACACACCGGGACAGGGGGCAGGGTACTGAAGCTTTCTTT. This codes for CATHRDRGQGTEAFF.

J is TRBJ2-3 and V is TRBV11-2, with TRBD2 matching over 8 bases. Germline values: CDR1 SGHAT, CDR2 FQNNGV. The ends lost 5 bases at V and 3 bases at J; junction bases unmatched: 10. This CDR3 contains 16 residues. The CDR3 DNA follows: TGTGCCAGCAGCCCCGTGACGGGGGGGCGGACAGATACGCAGTATTTT. The encoded protein is CASSPVTGGRTDTQYF.

V and J are TRBV19 and TRBJ1-6, with D possibly being TRBD1 (5 bases). Germline V gene data show CDR1 as LNHDA and CDR2 as SQIVND (reference sequence). The CDR3 is 15 amino acids. V was clipped by 3 bases and J by 9 bases, with 15 bases between them. CDR3 nucleotide sequence: TGTGCCAGTAGTATCCTCGGGACTGGCGGTTCACCCCTCCACTTT. Translation: CASSILGTGGSPLHF.

CDR3 residues: CAWRLAGGSSTDTQYF. The CDR3 region has the DNA TGTGCCTGGCGACTAGCGGGGGGGTCTAGCACAGATACGCAGTATTTT. This chain connects TRBV30 to TRBJ2-3; 14 positions agree with TRBD2. Germline lookup yields CDR1 GTSNPN and CDR2 SVGIG (reference sequence). This CDR3 is built from 16 residues. J lost 0 bases, V lost 5 bases, and 4 bases had no gene match.

The CDR3 reads CASSLGQGGYNEQFF. Written as DNA, the CDR3 is TGTGCCAGCAGCTTGGGACAGGGGGGCTACAATGAGCAGTTCTTC. The genes are TRBV13 and TRBJ2-1, with TRBD1 identical over 11 bases. With 3 bases clipped from V and 3 bases from J, the junction kept 1 base outside the gene matches. The CDR3 length is 15 residues. Germline V CDR1 and CDR2: PRHDT, FYEKMQ (reference sequence).

The chain carries TRBV19 and TRBJ1-4; TRBD1 is a possible D gene (5 bases). Germline CDR1 LNHDA, CDR2 SQIVND (reference sequence). This CDR3 has 15 amino acids. Trimming took 4 bases from V and 5 from J, leaving 14 bases between them. The chain's CDR3 is CASSSPSGPNEKLFF. The CDR3, as DNA: TGTGCCAGTAGTAGCCCGTCAGGGCCGAATGAAAAACTGTTTTTT.

The chain carries TRBV5-1 and TRBJ2-5, with 13 bases lining up with TRBD2. The V and J ends lost 4 bases and 5 bases, in that order; junction bases with no gene match: 8. The germline V gene has CDR1 SGHRS and CDR2 YFSETQ. The length of the CDR3 is 16 residues. CDR3 sequence: CASSPGLAGEGETQYF. DNA for the CDR3: TGCGCCAGCAGCCCCGGACTAGCGGGGGAGGGGGAGACCCAGTACTTC. The full variable domain, in which reference TRBV5-1 and TRBJ2-5 provide the parts outside the CDR3, is KAGVTQTPRYLIKTRGQQVTLSCSPISGHRSVSWYQQTPGQGLQFLFEYFSETQRNKGNFPGRFSGRQFSNSRSEMNVSTLELGDSALYLCASSPGLAGEGETQYFGPGTRLLVL.

The rearrangement uses TRBV9 and TRBJ2-7, with 11 bases lining up with TRBD1. The ends lost 4 bases at V and 5 bases at J; junction bases unmatched: 5. This CDR3 comprises 14 residues. Germline CDR1 is SGDLS and CDR2 is YYNGEE. CDR3 in amino acids: CASSLGQGVHEQYF. The CDR3, as DNA: TGTGCCAGCAGCTTGGGACAGGGGGTCCACGAGCAGTACTTC.